Listed below are T cell receptor beta chains from one sample, sequenced in a study of shared clonotypes between healthy human individuals. The protocol was immunoSEQ multiplex PCR, while the TCRdb copy is restricted to in-frame clones and leaves out a portion. Here the sample spans some 980,000 clones, over 75% being singletons. The sample taken for sequencing was memory CD4+ T cells sorted from blood. These receptor sequences come from a man in his late teens or twenties in good health. Both conserved end residues are part of each CDR3. The D gene is left open where the match is weak. Clone sizes are given selectively: once, few, many, or a class where the clone is expanded.

CDR3 | DNA | J | D | V | size
CASSPSEAESYEQYF | TGTGCCAGCAGCCCCTCTGAGGCGGAATCCTACGAGCAGTACTTC | TRBJ2-7 | NA | TRBV4-2 | NA
CASSLNGVNVADTQYF | TGTGCCAGCAGCTTGAACGGAGTTAACGTCGCAGATACGCAGTATTTT | TRBJ2-3 | NA | TRBV5-6 | NA
CASSYSTGRGNSPLHF | TGTGCCAGCAGTTACTCGACAGGGAGGGGAAATTCACCCCTCCACTTT | TRBJ1-6 | TRBD1 | TRBV6-5 | many
CASSVGPTAETQYF | TGTGCCAGCAGCGTAGGTCCGACGGCGGAGACCCAGTACTTC | TRBJ2-5 | NA | TRBV9 | few
CASSILGTTGGELFF | TGTGCCAGTAGTATTCTAGGGACTACGGGCGGGGAGCTGTTTTTT | TRBJ2-2 | TRBD2 | TRBV19 | NA
CASRDTGLISYEQYF | TGTGCCAGCAGGGACACAGGGCTTATCTCCTACGAGCAGTACTTC | TRBJ2-7 | NA | TRBV11-2 | NA
CASSSSSGANVLTF | TGCGCCAGCAGCTCCTCTTCTGGGGCCAACGTCCTGACTTTC | TRBJ2-6 | NA | TRBV5-1 | few
CASPHSPLHF | TGTGCCAGTCCCCATTCACCCCTCCACTTT | TRBJ1-6 | NA | TRBV19 | NA
CASSLSTDTQYF | TGTGCCAGCAGCTTATCCACAGATACGCAGTATTTT | TRBJ2-3 | NA | TRBV7-2 | NA
CASSLSQGTNTEAFF | TGTGCCAGCAGCTTATCACAGGGGACTAACACTGAAGCTTTCTTT | TRBJ1-1 | TRBD1 | TRBV11-2 | NA
CASSQDSRTSGGSSYEQYF | TGTGCCAGCAGCCAAGATAGCCGGACTAGCGGGGGGAGCTCCTACGAGCAGTACTTC | TRBJ2-7 | TRBD2 | TRBV4-2 | NA
CASSGVGLGYGYTF | TGTGCCAGCAGTGGGGTGGGCTTGGGCTATGGCTACACCTTC | TRBJ1-2 | NA | TRBV6-1 | few
CASSLTGGQETQYF | TGCGCCAGCAGCTTGACCGGAGGGCAAGAGACCCAGTACTTC | TRBJ2-5 | NA | TRBV5-1 | NA
CAWSREGRQPQHF | TGTGCCTGGAGTAGAGAGGGGCGACAGCCCCAGCATTTT | TRBJ1-5 | NA | TRBV30 | few
CASSEPPQETQYF | TGCGCCAGCAGTGAGCCCCCTCAAGAGACCCAGTACTTC | TRBJ2-5 | NA | TRBV10-2 | few
CASSEPGLGDNEQFF | TGTGCCAGCAGTGAACCGGGACTAGGAGACAATGAGCAGTTCTTC | TRBJ2-1 | TRBD2 | TRBV25-1 | once
CASSWTSGSLEQYF | TGCGCCAGCAGCTGGACTAGCGGGAGTTTGGAGCAGTACTTC | TRBJ2-7 | TRBD2 | TRBV5-1 | NA
CASRQGFSNQPQHF | TGTGCCAGTAGGCAGGGTTTTAGCAATCAGCCCCAGCATTTT | TRBJ1-5 | NA | TRBV19 | NA
CASSLTWGVSNQPQHF | TGTGCCAGTAGTTTAACCTGGGGGGTGAGCAATCAGCCCCAGCATTTT | TRBJ1-5 | NA | TRBV19 | few
CASSQRQGQGNTIYF | TGTGCCAGCAGCCAAAGACAGGGGCAAGGAAACACCATATATTTT | TRBJ1-3 | TRBD1 | TRBV7-2 | NA
CASSQVSGFSNQPQHF | TGCGCCAGCAGCCAAGTAAGTGGATTTAGCAATCAGCCCCAGCATTTT | TRBJ1-5 | NA | TRBV4-1 | NA
CASSLEGLTGELFF | TGTGCCAGCAGCTTGGAAGGGCTCACCGGGGAGCTGTTTTTT | TRBJ2-2 | NA | TRBV5-6 | NA
CASSIGQGAGELFF | TGTGCCAGTAGTATTGGTCAGGGGGCCGGGGAGCTGTTTTTT | TRBJ2-2 | TRBD1 | TRBV19 | few
CASKAGQGNTEAFF | TGTGCCAGCAAGGCGGGACAGGGGAACACTGAAGCTTTCTTT | TRBJ1-1 | TRBD1 | TRBV2 | NA
CASSSGRVGTDTQYF | TGTGCCAGTAGTAGCGGGAGGGTGGGCACAGATACGCAGTATTTT | TRBJ2-3 | TRBD2 | TRBV19 | NA
CASSERSQGAPSKAFF | TGTGCCAGCAGTGAGAGATCACAGGGGGCGCCCAGTAAAGCTTTCTTT | TRBJ1-1 | TRBD1 | TRBV6-1 | once
CSSGTSFYNEQFF | TGCAGTTCCGGGACATCCTTTTACAATGAGCAGTTCTTC | TRBJ2-1 | NA | TRBV29-1 | NA
CASSLEASGGGYEQYF | TGTGCCAGCAGCTTAGAGGCTAGCGGAGGGGGCTACGAGCAGTACTTC | TRBJ2-7 | NA | TRBV7-2 | once
CASSDSARTSGRPRGYEQYF | TGTGCCAGCAGTGACTCGGCCCGGACTAGCGGGAGACCAAGAGGCTACGAGCAGTACTTC | TRBJ2-7 | TRBD2 | TRBV6-4 | NA
CASSLNSGANVLTF | TGTGCCAGCAGCTTAAACTCTGGGGCCAACGTCCTGACTTTC | TRBJ2-6 | NA | TRBV7-8 | NA